The 21 T cell receptor beta chains below all came from one sample that was sequenced in a study of graft-versus-host responses after intestinal transplantation. Clones were sequenced by immunoSEQ multiplex PCR, and TCRdb holds only the in-frame ones, with some missing. The data contain some 93,000 clones, roughly nine tenths of them seen just once; the ten biggest clones take up nearly 0.5%. These TCRs' antigens remain unknown. The sequences come from unstimulated CD8+ T cells sorted from spleen or lymph node cells, collected before intestinal transplant. The receptor set was obtained from a human donor who received an intestinal transplant.

The V gene is TRBV9, the J gene TRBJ2-7; a possible D gene is TRBD1 (6 bases). Germline values: CDR1 SGDLS, CDR2 YYNGEE. With 3 bases removed from V and 5 bases from J, the gap between germline ends came to 24 bases. The length of the CDR3 is 17 residues. Written as DNA, the CDR3 is TGTGCCAGCAGCGGAGACCCCACAGGCCCCACAGGGAACGAGCAGTACTTC. Translation: CASSGDPTGPTGNEQYF.

The rearrangement links TRBV7-9 to TRBJ1-3; D may be TRBD1 (5 bases). Germline loops: CDR1 SEHNR, CDR2 FQNEAQ (reference sequence). The CDR3 is 15 residues long. V was clipped by 2 bases and J by 1 base, with 9 bases between them. This chain's CDR3 is CASSLRAGSGNTIYF. For the CDR3, the DNA is TGTGCCAGCAGCTTAAGAGCAGGGTCTGGAAACACCATATATTTT.

This clone has just a few counts. The CDR3 bases are TGTGCCAGCAGCTGGACAGGGGAGACCGGGGAGCTGTTTTTT. Its protein is CASSWTGETGELFF. The J gene is TRBJ2-2, the V gene TRBV6-5; 9 nucleotides align to TRBD1. J was trimmed by 5 bases and V by 6 bases; bases with no gene match: 4. Germline CDR1 reads MNHEY; CDR2 reads SVGAGI. The CDR3 sequence is 14 residues long.

The chain is built from TRBV7-9 and TRBJ2-2, with 7 positions matching TRBD1. Trimming at V came to 2 bases and at J to 4 bases, leaving 10 bases not matched to a gene. Per germline, CDR1 SEHNR and CDR2 FQNEAQ (reference sequence). The CDR3 consists of 17 residues. CDR3 sequence reads: CASSLTWTGSGTGELFF. The DNA of the CDR3 is TGTGCCAGCAGCTTAACTTGGACAGGTAGTGGCACCGGGGAGCTGTTTTTT.

This chain uses TRBV6-1 with TRBJ2-1, with TRBD2 matching over 8 bases. Germline V lookup: CDR1 MNHNS, CDR2 SASEGT. Trimming cost V 7 bases and J 6 bases; bases outside gene matches: 8. This CDR3 comprises 14 residues. CDR3 residues: CASILRGGLNEQFF. CDR3 nucleotides: TGTGCCAGCATCCTCCGGGGGGGACTCAATGAGCAGTTCTTC.

This rearrangement joins TRBV5-6 to TRBJ2-5; 7 bases line up with TRBD1. There are 18 residues in the CDR3. The V and J ends lost 0 bases and 0 bases, in that order; junction bases with no gene match: 11. Germline CDR1 and CDR2: SGHDT and YYEEEE. The DNA for the CDR3 is TGTGCCAGCAGCTTGGCTGGGTACAGGGGTCGGAACCAAGAGACCCAGTACTTC. Translating gives CASSLAGYRGRNQETQYF.

The chain employs TRBV7-2 and TRBJ2-1; D may be TRBD2 (5 bases). Germline V CDR1 and CDR2: SGHTA, FQGNSA. V lost 4 bases, J lost 3 bases, and 16 bases lay in between. The CDR3 is made up of 16 amino acids. In DNA form, the CDR3 reads TGTGCCAGCAGCTCTATCCTGGACTCATACTACAATGAGCAGTTCTTC. It yields the protein CASSSILDSYYNEQFF.

The chain joins TRBV5-4 to TRBJ2-2; 8 nucleotides align to TRBD1. Germline CDR1 is SGHNT and CDR2 is YYREEE (reference sequence). The CDR3 runs to 16 residues. V lost 0 bases and J lost 6; bases outside the gene matches: 7. CDR3 bases: TGTGCCAGCAGCTTGGTCGGACAGGGACTCCCCGGGGAGCTGTTTTTT. Translation gives CASSLVGQGLPGELFF. Together with reference TRBV5-4 and TRBJ2-2, the CDR3 gives the full variable domain: ETGVTQSPTHLIKTRGQQVTLRCSSQSGHNTVSWYQQALGQGPQFIFQYYREEENGRGNFPPRFSGLQFPNYSSELNVNALELDDSALYLCASSLVGQGLPGELFFGEGSRLTVL.

The V gene is TRBV5-6, the J gene TRBJ1-5; D may be TRBD1 (6 bases). CDR1 and CDR2 (germline): SGHDT, YYEEEE. Trimming took 0 bases from V and 9 from J, leaving 10 bases between them. This CDR3 spans 13 amino acids. The CDR3 coding sequence is TGTGCCAGCAGCTTGGCCGGGGGGCGGCCCCAGCATTTT. The encoded protein is CASSLAGGRPQHF.

This chain uses TRBV27 with TRBJ2-7; D is unresolved. This CDR3 has 14 residues. Trimming pared 2 bases from V and 0 bases from J, leaving 8 bases between. Germline assignment: CDR1 MNHEY and CDR2 SMNVEV (reference sequence). The CDR3 is CASSLRQVSYEQYF. The CDR3, as DNA: TGTGCCAGCAGTTTAAGGCAGGTCTCCTACGAGCAGTACTTC.

This chain links TRBV11-2 with TRBJ2-1; TRBD1 might be the D (5 bases). Deletions cut 5 bases from V and 1 base from J, with 15 bases between. The CDR3 totals 16 residues. CDR1 is SGHAT and CDR2 is FQNNGV in the germline V gene. CDR3 DNA: TGTGCCAGCAGCCCACGGGCAGGGTTGTCCTACAATGAGCAGTTCTTC. Translated: CASSPRAGLSYNEQFF.

V gene TRBV28 combines with J gene TRBJ2-1, with D maybe TRBD2 (5 bases). The CDR3 sequence is 12 residues long. Trimming pared 6 bases from V and 4 bases from J, leaving 7 bases between. Per germline, CDR1 MDHEN and CDR2 SYDVKM. CDR3 amino acids: CASSRGYNEQFF. The CDR3 DNA reads as TGTGCCAGCAGCCGAGGGTACAATGAGCAGTTCTTC.

This clone was seen just once. V is TRBV7-6 and J is TRBJ2-3; 9 positions agree with TRBD2. The CDR3 extends over 17 amino acids. CDR1 is SGHVS, CDR2 FNYEAQ, per germline. Unmatched junction bases numbered 8, after V lost 1 base and J lost 3 bases. The DNA for the CDR3 is TGTGCCAGCAGCTTAGAGTTAGCGGGAGTAAATACAGATACGCAGTATTTT. Translating it yields CASSLELAGVNTDTQYF.

V gene TRBV27 combines with J gene TRBJ2-7; TRBD1 matches at 9 bases. The CDR3 is 15 residues long. The J segment lost 2 bases and the V segment lost 6 bases, leaving 8 bases of the junction unmatched. Germline V lookup: CDR1 MNHEY, CDR2 SMNVEV (reference sequence). In DNA, the CDR3 is TGTGCCAGCAGGGGGGACGGGACAGGGACCTACGAGCAGTACTTC. It specifies CASRGDGTGTYEQYF.

The V gene is TRBV28, the J gene TRBJ2-3, with 9 bases identical to TRBD1. The V and J ends lost 3 bases and 2 bases, in that order; junction bases with no gene match: 15. CDR3 size: 19 residues. Germline V lookup: CDR1 MDHEN, CDR2 SYDVKM. The DNA of the CDR3 is TGTGCCAGCAGTTTGTCGGGGGCACAGGGGGCGGTTTTCACAGATACGCAGTATTTT. It specifies CASSLSGAQGAVFTDTQYF.

There are a few counts of this clone. The CDR3: CASSLGAALTEAFF. CDR3 DNA: TGTGCCAGCAGCTTAGGCGCCGCTCTCACTGAAGCTTTCTTT. The chain couples TRBV7-9 to TRBJ1-1; D ambiguous. The germline V and J ends were trimmed by 1 base and 4 bases, with 10 bases remaining between them. The CDR3 covers 14 residues. CDR1 and CDR2 (germline): SEHNR, FQNEAQ (reference sequence).

The genes are TRBV2 and TRBJ2-5; 7 bases align to TRBD1. Germline V CDR1 and CDR2: SNHLY, FYNNEI. Losses at the gene ends were 9 bases for V and 5 bases for J; bases not matched to a gene: 12. This CDR3 comprises 14 residues. The CDR3 protein is CASSLDRDGETQYF. The CDR3 DNA reads as TGTGCCAGTTCCCTCGACAGGGACGGGGAGACCCAGTACTTC.

The chain employs TRBV6-6 and TRBJ2-5; no clear D. CDR1 MNHNY and CDR2 SVGAGI come from the germline V gene (reference sequence). V was trimmed by 6 bases and J by 0 bases, leaving 11 bases between them. There are 14 residues in the CDR3. The CDR3 DNA reads TGTGCCAGCAGCCTCCTGGGCGACCAAGAGACCCAGTACTTC. Its translation is CASSLLGDQETQYF.

The V call is TRBV29-1, the J call TRBJ2-3, with a possible D match to TRBD1 (6 bases). The CDR3 runs to 12 residues. Germline CDR1 and CDR2: SQVTM and ANQGSEA. V lost 4 bases to trimming and J lost 4 bases, with 9 bases between them. CDR3 sequence reads: CSVVQGADTQYF. The CDR3 coding sequence is TGCAGCGTTGTACAGGGTGCAGATACGCAGTATTTT.

This clone was detected a few times. The chain combines TRBV6-5 with TRBJ2-7; possibly TRBD2 for D (5 bases). V lost 5 bases and J 1 base, leaving 6 bases between the germline ends. CDR1 and CDR2 from the germline V gene are MNHEY and SVGAGI. The length of the CDR3 is 12 residues. The CDR3 sequence: CASSPGSYEQYF. CDR3 sequence (DNA): TGTGCCAGCAGTCCGGGGTCCTACGAGCAGTACTTC.

This clone has more than one count but fewer than ten. This chain joins TRBV27 and TRBJ2-1, with D perhaps matching TRBD1 (6 bases). Germline values: CDR1 MNHEY, CDR2 SMNVEV (reference sequence). Trimming cost V 5 bases and J 6 bases, with 20 bases left between them. The CDR3 runs to 16 residues. The chain's CDR3 is CASSHFPPTGLNEQFF. Written as DNA, the CDR3 is TGTGCCAGCAGTCATTTCCCTCCGACAGGCCTCAATGAGCAGTTCTTC.